This T cell receptor beta chain came from a study of control samples from healthy donors and cancer patients. Measured with immunoSEQ multiplex PCR; TCRdb has only the in-frame clones, and not every one. The sample has about 150,000 clones, more than 85% seen once; the top ten hold less than 6%. V was clipped by 4 bases and J by 3 bases; unmatched bases: 11. The V gene's germline CDR1 is SNHLY and CDR2 FYNNEI. The CDR3 is made up of 16 amino acids. This clonotype was obtained from a man aged 18 to 30 in good health. This sequence joins TRBV2 and TRBJ2-7; the match to TRBD1 covers 8 bases. The sample taken for sequencing was blood. CDR3 loop: CASSVFAGTGSYEQYF. DNA for the CDR3: TGTGCCAGCAGTGTTTTCGCCGGGACAGGAAGCTACGAGCAGTACTTC.